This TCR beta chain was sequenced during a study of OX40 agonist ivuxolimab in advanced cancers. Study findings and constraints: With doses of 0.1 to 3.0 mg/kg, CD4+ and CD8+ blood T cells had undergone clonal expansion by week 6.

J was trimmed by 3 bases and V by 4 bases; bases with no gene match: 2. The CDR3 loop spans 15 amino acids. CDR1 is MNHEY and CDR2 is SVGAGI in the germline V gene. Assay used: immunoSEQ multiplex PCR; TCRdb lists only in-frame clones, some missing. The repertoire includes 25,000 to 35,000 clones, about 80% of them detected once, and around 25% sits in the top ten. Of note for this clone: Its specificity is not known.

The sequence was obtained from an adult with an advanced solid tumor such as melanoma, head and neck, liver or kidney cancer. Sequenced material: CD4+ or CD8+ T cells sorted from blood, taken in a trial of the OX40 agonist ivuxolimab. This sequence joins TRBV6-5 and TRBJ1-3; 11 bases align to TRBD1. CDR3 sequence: CASSWDRGNGNTIYF. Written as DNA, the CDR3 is TGTGCCAGCAGTTGGGACAGGGGGAATGGAAACACCATATATTTT.